This T cell receptor beta chain appears in the sequencing data of a study of cytomegalovirus exposure and HLA in healthy donors. The wider study: When fewer than 500 donors were genotyped, over 80% of them were found to fall in the Caucasian-associated ancestry cluster.

PCR amplification relied on 60 Vbeta primers (plus 13 Jbeta primers). Original handling: Later analysis identified around 85 million unique TCR beta chains, approximately 10 million shared. The method was immunoSEQ multiplex PCR; TCRdb's version includes in-frame clones alone and lacks a portion of them. The DNA was the basis for D and trimming; V, J and clone size are from that table. Its table lists approximately 58,000 clones. As concerns this clone: Its target is unknown.

General study findings and limits: An assumption of roughly uniform sequencing depth across donors underlay the presence/absence analyses. With later analysis, a missense DCLRE1C variant became linked to TCR beta V- and J-gene trimming.

The sequenced sample consisted of PBMCs. The TCR was taken from a woman aged 18-30 years in good health and CMV-seronegative.

Here the CDR3 DNA reads TGTGCCAGCAGTTCCACTCGAGGGACTGAAGCTTTCTTT. Amino acids: CASSSTRGTEAFF. The chain employs TRBV6-6 and TRBJ1-1, with D uncertain. The CDR3 is 13 residues long. Germline lookup yields CDR1 MNHNY and CDR2 SVGAGI (reference sequence). V was clipped by 4 bases and J by 5 bases, with 11 bases between them.